This T cell receptor beta chain was identified in a study of T cell changes during pregnancy in multiple sclerosis (dated by TCRdb to the late 2010s). Regarding the study in general: The study examined how the T cell repertoire changed over the course of pregnancy in women with multiple sclerosis.

Library construction relied on the immunoSEQ multiplex PCR assay. This is the immuneACCESS table as TCRdb keeps it, with only in-frame sequences that have V and J called. A part of the clones is gone; compared with another copy, unresolved V genes explain less than half, and the rest is unexplained. The sample table contains under 110,000 clones; only one count was recorded for about 90% of them. The ten largest clonotypes hold around 1.6% of the sample. Note on this clone: No antigen is known for it. No base quality information exists; no much larger clone differs at one position.

The CDR3 spans 14 residues, from the cysteine through the phenylalanine. CDR3 DNA is the only sequence kept; it has 42 bases, read in frame from the first base. In the germline V gene, CDR1 corresponds to SGHTA and CDR2 to FQGNSA. Deletion took 5 bases off V and 3 bases off J, with a span of 10 bases between the germline ends. This sequence was found in a female donor with multiple sclerosis, enrolled in a pregnancy study. The sequenced sample was peripheral blood, obtained before pregnancy. Recombination linked TRBV7-2 to TRBJ1-4; the D gene is perhaps TRBD1, on 5 matching bases. The CDR3 protein is CASSRARANEKLFF. The DNA sequence is TGTGCCAGCAGCCGGGCCAGGGCTAATGAAAAACTGTTTTTT.